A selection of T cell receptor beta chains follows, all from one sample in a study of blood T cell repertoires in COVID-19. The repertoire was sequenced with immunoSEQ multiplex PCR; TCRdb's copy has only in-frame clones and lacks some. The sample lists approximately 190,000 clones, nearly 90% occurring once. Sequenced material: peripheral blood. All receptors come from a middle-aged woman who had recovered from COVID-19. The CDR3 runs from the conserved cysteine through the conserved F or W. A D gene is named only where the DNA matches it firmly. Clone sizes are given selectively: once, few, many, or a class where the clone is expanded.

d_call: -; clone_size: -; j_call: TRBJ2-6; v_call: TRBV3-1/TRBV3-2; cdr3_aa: CASSQGPGYGANVLTF; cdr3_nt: TGTGCCAGCAGCCAAGGTCCCGGGTATGGGGCCAACGTCCTGACTTTC
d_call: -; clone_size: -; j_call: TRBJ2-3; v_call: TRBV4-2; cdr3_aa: CASSQERDSWDTQYF; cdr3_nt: TGTGCCAGCAGCCAAGAAAGAGACTCTTGGGATACGCAGTATTTT
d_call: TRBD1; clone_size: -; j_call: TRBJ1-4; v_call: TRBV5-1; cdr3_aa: CASSPGTGYEKLFF; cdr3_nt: TGCGCCAGCAGCCCCGGGACAGGGTATGAAAAACTGTTTTTT
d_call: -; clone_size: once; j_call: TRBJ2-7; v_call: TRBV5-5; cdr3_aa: CASTPRDSYEQYF; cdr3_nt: TGTGCCAGCACCCCGCGGGACAGCTACGAGCAGTACTTC
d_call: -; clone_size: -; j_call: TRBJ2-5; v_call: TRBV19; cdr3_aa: CASSTVSGETQYF; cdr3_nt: TGTGCCAGTAGTACCGTTTCGGGAGAGACCCAGTACTTC
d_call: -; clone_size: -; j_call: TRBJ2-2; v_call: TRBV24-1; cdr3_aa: CATSDARANTGELFF; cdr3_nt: TGTGCCACCAGTGACGCTCGAGCGAACACCGGGGAGCTGTTTTTT
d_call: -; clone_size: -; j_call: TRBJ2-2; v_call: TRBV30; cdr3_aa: CAWTRVDLVSGELFF; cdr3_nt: TGTGCCTGGACGAGGGTAGATTTGGTATCCGGGGAGCTGTTTTTT
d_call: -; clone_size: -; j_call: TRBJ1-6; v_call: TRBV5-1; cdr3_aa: CASSLMPGQGSPLHF; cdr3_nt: TGCGCCAGCAGCTTAATGCCGGGACAAGGGTCACCCCTCCACTTT
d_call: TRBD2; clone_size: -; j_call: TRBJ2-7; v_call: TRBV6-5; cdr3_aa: CASSFRGAYEQYF; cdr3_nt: TGTGCCAGCAGTTTTCGGGGGGCCTACGAGCAGTACTTC
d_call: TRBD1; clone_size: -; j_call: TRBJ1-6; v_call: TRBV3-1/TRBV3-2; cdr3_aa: CASSQETGGNSPLHF; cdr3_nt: TGTGCCAGCAGCCAAGAGACAGGGGGAAATTCACCCCTCCACTTT
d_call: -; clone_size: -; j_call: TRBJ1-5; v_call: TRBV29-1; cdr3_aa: CSAGGGNQPQHF; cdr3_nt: TGCAGCGCCGGAGGAGGTAATCAGCCCCAGCATTTT
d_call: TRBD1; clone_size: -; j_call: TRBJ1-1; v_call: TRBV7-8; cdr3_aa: CASSQLQTGTGAPEAFF; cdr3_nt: TGTGCCAGCAGCCAACTTCAAACCGGGACAGGAGCCCCTGAAGCTTTCTTT
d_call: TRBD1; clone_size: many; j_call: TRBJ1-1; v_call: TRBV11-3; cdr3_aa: CASSQKTGWDTEAFF; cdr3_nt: TGTGCCAGCAGCCAGAAGACAGGGTGGGACACTGAAGCTTTCTTT
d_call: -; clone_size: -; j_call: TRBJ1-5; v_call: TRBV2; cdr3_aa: CASSAGGVLGQPQHF; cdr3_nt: TGTGCCAGCAGCGCCGGGGGGGTGTTGGGGCAGCCCCAGCATTTT
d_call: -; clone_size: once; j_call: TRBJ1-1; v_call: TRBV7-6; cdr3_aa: CASSLGFGGARTEAFF; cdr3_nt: TGTGCCAGCAGCTTAGGGTTCGGGGGGGCGCGTACTGAAGCTTTCTTT
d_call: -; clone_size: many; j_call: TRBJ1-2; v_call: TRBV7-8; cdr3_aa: CASSLSQGLYGYTF; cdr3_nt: TGTGCCAGCAGCTTATCCCAGGGTCTCTATGGCTACACCTTC
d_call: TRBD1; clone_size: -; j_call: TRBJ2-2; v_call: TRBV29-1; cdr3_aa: CSAQGQGNTGELFF; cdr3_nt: TGCAGCGCCCAGGGACAGGGGAACACCGGGGAGCTGTTTTTT
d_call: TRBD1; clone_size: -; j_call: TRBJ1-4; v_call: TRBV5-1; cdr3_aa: CASSGGQGEEKLFF; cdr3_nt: TGCGCCAGCAGCGGAGGACAGGGTGAGGAAAAACTGTTTTTT
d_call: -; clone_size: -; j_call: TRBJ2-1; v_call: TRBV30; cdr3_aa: CAWKTGRLSYNEQFF; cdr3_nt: TGTGCCTGGAAGACGGGGAGACTCTCCTACAATGAGCAGTTCTTC
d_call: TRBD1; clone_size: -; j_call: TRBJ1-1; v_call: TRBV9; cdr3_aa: CASSARGRMNTEAFF; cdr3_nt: TGTGCCAGCAGCGCCAGGGGGCGAATGAACACTGAAGCTTTCTTT
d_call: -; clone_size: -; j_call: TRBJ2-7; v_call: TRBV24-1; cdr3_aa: CATSDSGQPYEQYF; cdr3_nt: TGTGCCACCAGTGACTCTGGACAGCCCTACGAGCAGTACTTC
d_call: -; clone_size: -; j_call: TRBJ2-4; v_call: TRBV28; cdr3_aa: CASRGGIKNIQYF; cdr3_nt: TGTGCCAGCAGGGGGGGAATCAAAAACATTCAGTACTTC
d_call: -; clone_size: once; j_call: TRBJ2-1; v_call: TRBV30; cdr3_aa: CALGLGTYNEQFF; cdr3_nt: TGTGCGCTCGGACTGGGGACCTACAATGAGCAGTTCTTC
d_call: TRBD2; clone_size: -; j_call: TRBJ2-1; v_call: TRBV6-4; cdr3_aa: CASSVALTSGRENEQFF; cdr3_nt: TGTGCCAGCAGTGTTGCCCTCACTAGCGGGAGGGAGAATGAGCAGTTCTTC
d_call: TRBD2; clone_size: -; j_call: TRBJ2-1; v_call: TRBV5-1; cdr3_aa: CASTELAGGNEQFF; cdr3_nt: TGCGCCAGCACGGAACTAGCGGGGGGGAATGAGCAGTTCTTC
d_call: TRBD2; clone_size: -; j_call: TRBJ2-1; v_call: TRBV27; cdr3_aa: CASSYSGPYNEQFF; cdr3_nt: TGTGCCAGCAGTTATAGCGGGCCCTACAATGAGCAGTTCTTC
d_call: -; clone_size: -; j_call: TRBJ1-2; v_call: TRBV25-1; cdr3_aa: CASSESVPHGYTF; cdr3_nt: TGTGCCAGCAGTGAGTCGGTCCCACATGGCTACACCTTC
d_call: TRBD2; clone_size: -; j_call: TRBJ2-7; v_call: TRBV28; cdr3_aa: CASSLRGTSGRSYEQYF; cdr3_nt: TGTGCCAGCAGTTTACGTGGGACTAGCGGGAGGTCCTACGAGCAGTACTTC